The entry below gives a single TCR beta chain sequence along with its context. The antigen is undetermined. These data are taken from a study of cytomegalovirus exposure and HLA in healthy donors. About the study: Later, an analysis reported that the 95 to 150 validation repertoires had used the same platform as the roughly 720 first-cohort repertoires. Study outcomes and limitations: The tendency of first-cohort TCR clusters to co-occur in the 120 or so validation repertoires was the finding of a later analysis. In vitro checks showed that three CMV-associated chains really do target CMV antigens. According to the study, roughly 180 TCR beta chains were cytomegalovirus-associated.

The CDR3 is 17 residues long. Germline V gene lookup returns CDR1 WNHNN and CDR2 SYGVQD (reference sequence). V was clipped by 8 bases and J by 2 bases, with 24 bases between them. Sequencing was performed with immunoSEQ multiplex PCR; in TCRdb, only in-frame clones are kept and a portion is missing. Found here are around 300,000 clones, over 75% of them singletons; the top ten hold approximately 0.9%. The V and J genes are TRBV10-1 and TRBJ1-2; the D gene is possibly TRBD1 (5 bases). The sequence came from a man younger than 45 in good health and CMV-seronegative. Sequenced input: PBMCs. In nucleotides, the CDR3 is TGCGCCAGCCTTGTCAGAGGAAAGGGGATAAGGAACTATGGCTACACCTTC. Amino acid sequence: CASLVRGKGIRNYGYTF.